This paragraph reports one T cell receptor beta chain. Its antigen is not known. This sample was taken from a study of Ad26.COV2.S vaccination and SARS-CoV-2 variants. Study results and caveats: The TCR breadth and depth analyses may have produced an underestimate of total T cell responses.

The assay was immunoSEQ multiplex PCR, and TCRdb's table has in-frame clones only and misses some. The sample includes about 350,000 clones, 80% to 90% seen only once; the top ten take roughly 5%. The CDR3 length is 14 residues. The V and J ends lost 4 bases and 1 base respectively, with 11 bases between them. CDR1 and CDR2 from the germline V gene are SGHKS and YYEKEE (reference sequence). Noted treatment: 15 to 20 received Ad26.COV2.S at low or high dose, single or two shots; about 5 received placebo; per-sample allocation not given. Samples analyzed were those drawn on day 63 after the first vaccine or placebo injection.

The chain couples TRBV5-5 to TRBJ1-1; maybe TRBD1 (6 bases). The sample consisted of peripheral blood, taken in a trial of Ad26.COV2.S vaccine versus placebo. The clonotype comes from a person aged 18-65 years who received the Ad26.COV2.S COVID-19 vaccine or a placebo. CDR3 region: CASSARGWNTEAFF. The CDR3 DNA reads as TGTGCCAGCAGCGCCAGGGGTTGGAACACTGAAGCTTTCTTT.